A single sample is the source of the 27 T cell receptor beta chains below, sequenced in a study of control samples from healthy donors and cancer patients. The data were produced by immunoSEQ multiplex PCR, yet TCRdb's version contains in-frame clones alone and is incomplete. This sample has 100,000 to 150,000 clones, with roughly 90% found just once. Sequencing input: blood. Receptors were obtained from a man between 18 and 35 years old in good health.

DNA of the CDR3: TGTGCCAGCAGCTTTATGAGCGGGGGGCTAGCCAAAAACATTCAGTACTTC. This translates into CASSFMSGGLAKNIQYF. The genes are TRBV5-6 and TRBJ2-4; 9 bases line up with TRBD2. Trimming at V came to 2 bases and at J to 0 bases, leaving 6 bases not matched to a gene. The CDR3 extends over 17 amino acids. Germline V CDR1 and CDR2: SGHDT, YYEEEE. Together with reference TRBV5-6 and TRBJ2-4, the CDR3 gives the full variable domain: DAGVTQSPTHLIKTRGQQVTLRCSPKSGHDTVSWYQQALGQGPQFIFQYYEEEERQRGNFPDRFSGHQFPNYSSELNVNALLLGDSALYLCASSFMSGGLAKNIQYFGAGTRLSVL.

CDR3: CAWMTGQIYNSPLHF. The DNA for the CDR3 is TGTGCCTGGATGACTGGGCAGATTTATAATTCACCCCTCCACTTT. The rearrangement links TRBV30 to TRBJ1-6; D is uncertain. The V end was cut by 4 bases, the J end by 4 bases, with 14 bases between. Germline loops: CDR1 GTSNPN, CDR2 SVGIG (reference sequence). This CDR3 is built from 15 residues.

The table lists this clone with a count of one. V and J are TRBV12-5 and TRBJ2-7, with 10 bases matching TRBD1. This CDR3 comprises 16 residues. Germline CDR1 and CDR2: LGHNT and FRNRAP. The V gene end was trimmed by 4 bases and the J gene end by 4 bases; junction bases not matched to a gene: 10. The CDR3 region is CASGSPRRQGAYEQYF. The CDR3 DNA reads TGTGCTAGTGGTTCTCCCAGGCGACAGGGGGCTTACGAGCAGTACTTC.

The CDR3 DNA reads TGCGCCAGCAGCCCGGGACAACCCCAAGAGACCCAGTACTTC. It translates to CASSPGQPQETQYF. V usage is TRBV5-1 and J usage is TRBJ2-5, with D tentatively TRBD1 (6 bases). The germline V gene encodes CDR1 SGHRS and CDR2 YFSETQ. The CDR3 runs to 14 residues. V dropped 4 bases and J dropped 1 base, with 11 bases sitting between them.

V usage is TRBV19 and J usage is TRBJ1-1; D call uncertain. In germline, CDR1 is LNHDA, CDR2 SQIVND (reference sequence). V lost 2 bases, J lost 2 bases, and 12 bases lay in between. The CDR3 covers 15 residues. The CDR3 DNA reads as TGTGCCAGTAGTATATCTGGAGGTCTAAACACTGAAGCTTTCTTT. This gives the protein CASSISGGLNTEAFF.

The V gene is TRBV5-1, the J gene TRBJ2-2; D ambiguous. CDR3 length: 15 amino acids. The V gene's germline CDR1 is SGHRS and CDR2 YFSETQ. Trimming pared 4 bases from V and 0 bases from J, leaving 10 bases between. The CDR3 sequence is CASSHTVTNTGELFF. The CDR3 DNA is TGCGCCAGCAGCCACACAGTGACGAACACCGGGGAGCTGTTTTTT.

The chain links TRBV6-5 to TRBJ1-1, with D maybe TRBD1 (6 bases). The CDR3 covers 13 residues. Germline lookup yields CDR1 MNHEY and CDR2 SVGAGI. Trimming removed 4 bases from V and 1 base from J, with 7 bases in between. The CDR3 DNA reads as TGTGCCAGCAGTTCCAGGGGGAACACTGAAGCTTTCTTT. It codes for CASSSRGNTEAFF.

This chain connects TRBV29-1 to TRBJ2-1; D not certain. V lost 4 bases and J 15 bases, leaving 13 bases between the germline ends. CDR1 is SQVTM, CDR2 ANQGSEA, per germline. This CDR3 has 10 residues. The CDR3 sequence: CSVVQSRSFF. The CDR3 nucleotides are TGCAGCGTTGTTCAGAGCCGGTCGTTCTTC.

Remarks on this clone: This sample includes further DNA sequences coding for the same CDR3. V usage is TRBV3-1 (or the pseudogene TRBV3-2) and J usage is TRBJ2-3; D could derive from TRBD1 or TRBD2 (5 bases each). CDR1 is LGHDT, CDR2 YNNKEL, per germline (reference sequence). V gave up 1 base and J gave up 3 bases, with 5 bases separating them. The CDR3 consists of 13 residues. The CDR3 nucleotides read TGTGCCAGCAGCCAAGGGGGGACAGATACGCAGTATTTT. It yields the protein CASSQGGTDTQYF.

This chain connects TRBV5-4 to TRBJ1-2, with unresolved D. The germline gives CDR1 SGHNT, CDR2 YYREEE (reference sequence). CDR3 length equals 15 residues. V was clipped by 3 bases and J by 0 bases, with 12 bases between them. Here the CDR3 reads CASSSAPGANYGYTF. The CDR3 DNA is TGTGCCAGCAGCTCCGCGCCCGGAGCTAACTATGGCTACACCTTC.

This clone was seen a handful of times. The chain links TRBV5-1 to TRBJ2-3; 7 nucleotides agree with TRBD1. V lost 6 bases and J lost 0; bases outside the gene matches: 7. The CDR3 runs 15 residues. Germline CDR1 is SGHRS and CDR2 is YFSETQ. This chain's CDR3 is CASTKGAPSTDTQYF. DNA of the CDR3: TGCGCCAGCACCAAGGGGGCCCCTAGCACAGATACGCAGTATTTT.

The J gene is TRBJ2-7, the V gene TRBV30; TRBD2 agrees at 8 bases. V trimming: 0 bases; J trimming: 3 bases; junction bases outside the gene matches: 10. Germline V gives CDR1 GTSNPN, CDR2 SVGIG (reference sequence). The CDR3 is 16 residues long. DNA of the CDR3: TGTGCCTGGAGTGTACAGTCTAGCGGGTCTAACTACGAGCAGTACTTC. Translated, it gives CAWSVQSSGSNYEQYF.

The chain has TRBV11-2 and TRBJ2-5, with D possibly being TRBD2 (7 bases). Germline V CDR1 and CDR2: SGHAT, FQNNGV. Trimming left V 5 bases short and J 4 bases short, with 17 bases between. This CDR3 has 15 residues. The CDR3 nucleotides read TGTGCCAGCAGCCCAGAGGGGGGGCGAGGAGAGACCCAGTACTTC. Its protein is CASSPEGGRGETQYF.

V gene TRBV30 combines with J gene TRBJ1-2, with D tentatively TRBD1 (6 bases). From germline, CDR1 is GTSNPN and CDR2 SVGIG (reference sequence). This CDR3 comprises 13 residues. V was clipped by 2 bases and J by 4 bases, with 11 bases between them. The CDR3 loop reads CAWSPQGSYGYTF. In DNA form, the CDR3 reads TGTGCCTGGAGTCCCCAGGGGAGCTATGGCTACACCTTC.

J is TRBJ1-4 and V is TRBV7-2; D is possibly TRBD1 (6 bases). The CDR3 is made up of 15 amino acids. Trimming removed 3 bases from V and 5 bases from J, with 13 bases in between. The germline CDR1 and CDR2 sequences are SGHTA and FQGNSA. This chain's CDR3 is CASSFKTGPNEKLFF. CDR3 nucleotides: TGTGCCAGCAGCTTTAAAACAGGGCCAAATGAAAAACTGTTTTTT.

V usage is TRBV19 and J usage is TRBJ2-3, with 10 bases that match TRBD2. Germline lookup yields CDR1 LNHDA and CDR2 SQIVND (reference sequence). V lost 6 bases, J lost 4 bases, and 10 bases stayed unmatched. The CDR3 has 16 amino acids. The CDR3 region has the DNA TGTGCCAGTAGGCCACTAGCGGGGAAAGGTCCAGATACGCAGTATTTT. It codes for CASRPLAGKGPDTQYF.

The CDR3 sequence is CASTPVGQGAYEQYF. The CDR3 nucleotides are TGTGCCAGCACTCCTGTGGGACAGGGGGCTTACGAGCAGTACTTC. The chain carries TRBV27 and TRBJ2-7, with 12 positions matching TRBD1. This CDR3 region has 15 residues. Trimming took 7 bases from V and 4 from J; bases not matched to a gene: 8. The germline V gene has CDR1 MNHEY and CDR2 SMNVEV (reference sequence).

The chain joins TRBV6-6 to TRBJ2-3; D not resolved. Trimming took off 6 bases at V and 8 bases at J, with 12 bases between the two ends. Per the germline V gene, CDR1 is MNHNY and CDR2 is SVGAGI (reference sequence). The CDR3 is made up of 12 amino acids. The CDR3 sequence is CASSPDLATQYF. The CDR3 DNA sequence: TGTGCCAGCAGCCCCGACCTGGCTACGCAGTATTTT.

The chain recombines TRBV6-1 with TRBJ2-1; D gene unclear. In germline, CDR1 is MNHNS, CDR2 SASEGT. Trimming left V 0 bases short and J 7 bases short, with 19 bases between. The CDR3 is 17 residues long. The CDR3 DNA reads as TGTGCCAGCAGTGAAGCCCTAGGGAACGGCCAGCCTAATGAGCAGTTCTTC. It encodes CASSEALGNGQPNEQFF.

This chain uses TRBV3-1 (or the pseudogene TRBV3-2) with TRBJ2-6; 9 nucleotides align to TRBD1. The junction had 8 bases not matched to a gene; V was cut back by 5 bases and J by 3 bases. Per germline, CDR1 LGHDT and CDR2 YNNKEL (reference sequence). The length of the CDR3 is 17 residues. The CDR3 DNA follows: TGTGCCAGCAGCTCCGACAGGGGGATCGGTGGGGCCAACGTCCTGACTTTC. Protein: CASSSDRGIGGANVLTF.

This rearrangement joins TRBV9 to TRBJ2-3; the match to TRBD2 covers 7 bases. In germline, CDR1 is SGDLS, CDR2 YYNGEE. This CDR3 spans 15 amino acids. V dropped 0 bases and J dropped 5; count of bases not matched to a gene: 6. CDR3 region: CASSVVPGEGDTQYF. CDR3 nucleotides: TGTGCCAGCAGCGTAGTACCGGGGGAGGGAGATACGCAGTATTTT.

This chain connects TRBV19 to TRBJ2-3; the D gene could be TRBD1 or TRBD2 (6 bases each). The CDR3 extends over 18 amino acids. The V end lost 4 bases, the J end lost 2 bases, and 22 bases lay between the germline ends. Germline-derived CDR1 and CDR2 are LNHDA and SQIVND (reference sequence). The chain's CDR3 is CASSTCVPGDSFTDTQYF. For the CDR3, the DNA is TGTGCCAGTAGTACATGTGTTCCAGGGGACTCCTTCACAGATACGCAGTATTTT.

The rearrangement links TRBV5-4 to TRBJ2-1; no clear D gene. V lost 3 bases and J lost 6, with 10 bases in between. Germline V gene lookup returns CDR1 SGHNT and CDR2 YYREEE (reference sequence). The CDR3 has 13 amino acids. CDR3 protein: CASSYGQSNEQFF. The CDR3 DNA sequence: TGTGCCAGCAGCTACGGCCAGTCCAATGAGCAGTTCTTC.

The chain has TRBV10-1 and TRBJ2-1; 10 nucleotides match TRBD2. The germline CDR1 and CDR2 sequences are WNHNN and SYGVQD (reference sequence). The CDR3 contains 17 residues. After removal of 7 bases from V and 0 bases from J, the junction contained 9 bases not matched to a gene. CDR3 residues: CASINLAGASSYNEQFF. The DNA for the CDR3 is TGCGCCAGCATTAATCTAGCGGGGGCCAGCTCCTACAATGAGCAGTTCTTC.

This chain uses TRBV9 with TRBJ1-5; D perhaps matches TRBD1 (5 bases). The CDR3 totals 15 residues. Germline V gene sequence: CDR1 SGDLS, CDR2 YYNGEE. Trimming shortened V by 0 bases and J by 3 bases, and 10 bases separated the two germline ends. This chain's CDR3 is CASSVGSGANQPQHF. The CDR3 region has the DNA TGTGCCAGCAGCGTAGGATCCGGGGCCAATCAGCCCCAGCATTTT.

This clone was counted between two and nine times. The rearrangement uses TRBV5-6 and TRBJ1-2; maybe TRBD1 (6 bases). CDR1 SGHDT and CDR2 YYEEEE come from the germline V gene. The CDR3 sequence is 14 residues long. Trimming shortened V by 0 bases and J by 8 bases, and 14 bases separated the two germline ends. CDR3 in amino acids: CASSLDPGAGGYTF. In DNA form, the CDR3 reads TGTGCCAGCAGCTTGGACCCGGGGGCGGGCGGCTACACCTTC.

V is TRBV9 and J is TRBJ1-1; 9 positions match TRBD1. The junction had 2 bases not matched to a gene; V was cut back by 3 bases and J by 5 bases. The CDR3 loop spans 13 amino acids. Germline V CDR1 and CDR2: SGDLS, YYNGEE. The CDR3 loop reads CASSDDRGTEAFF. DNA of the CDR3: TGTGCCAGCAGCGATGACAGGGGGACTGAAGCTTTCTTT.